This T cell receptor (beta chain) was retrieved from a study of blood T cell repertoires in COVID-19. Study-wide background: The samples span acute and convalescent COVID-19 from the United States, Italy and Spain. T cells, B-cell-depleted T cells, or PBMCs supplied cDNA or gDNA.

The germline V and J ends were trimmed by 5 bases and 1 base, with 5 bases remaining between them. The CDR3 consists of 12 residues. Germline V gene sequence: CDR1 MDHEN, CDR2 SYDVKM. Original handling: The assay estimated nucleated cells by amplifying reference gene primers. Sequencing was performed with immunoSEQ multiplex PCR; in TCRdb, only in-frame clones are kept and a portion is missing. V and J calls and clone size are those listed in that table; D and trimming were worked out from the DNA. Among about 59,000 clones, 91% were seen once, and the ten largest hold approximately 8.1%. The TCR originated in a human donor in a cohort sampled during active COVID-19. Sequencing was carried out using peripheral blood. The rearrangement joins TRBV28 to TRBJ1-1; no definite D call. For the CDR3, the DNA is TGTGCCAGCAGTCCCCGGAACACTGAAGCTTTCTTT. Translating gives CASSPRNTEAFF.